This TCR beta chain emerged from a study of blood T cell repertoires in COVID-19. Study-level information: Donors in the United States, Italy and Spain gave samples during acute or convalescent COVID-19. The cDNA or gDNA used as material had been derived from T cells, B-cell-depleted T cells, or PBMCs.

V shed 1 base, J shed 13 bases, and the junction held 14 bases outside the gene matches. The CDR3 length is 15 residues. Per the germline V gene, CDR1 is MGHRA and CDR2 is YSYEKL. Per the authors' pipeline: Estimation of nucleated cell counts was performed using reference gene primer amplification. Sequenced by immunoSEQ multiplex PCR; TCRdb stores in-frame clones only, minus some. Clone size and the V and J calls come from that table; the DNA yielded D and trimming. The data show roughly 35,000 clones, roughly 86% seen once. V gene TRBV4-1 combines with J gene TRBJ1-1; 8 positions agree with TRBD1. This TCR came from a human donor in a cohort sampled during active COVID-19. Material for sequencing was peripheral blood. The CDR3 DNA is TGCGCCAGCAGCCAAGTCCAGACAGGGGCGATCGATTTTTTCTTT. Translating gives CASSQVQTGAIDFFF.